These 14 T cell receptor beta chains share one sample of origin, sequenced in a study of T cells after posttransplantation cyclophosphamide. Cyclophosphamide on days +3 and +4 followed busulfan-fludarabine conditioning and a marrow graft. The table came from immunoSEQ multiplex PCR; TCRdb's copy has only in-frame clones and leaves some out. The sample counts around 10,000 clones, none seen once; the ten largest own less than 30%. This specimen consisted of PBMCs, obtained after allogeneic stem cell transplant with posttransplant cyclophosphamide. The receptors originated from a female patient in her 40s who received an allogeneic stem cell transplant from a related donor, was CMV-positive, and had no GVHD. Some T cells could come from the graft donor.

This clone was seen repeatedly, ten times or more. This chain joins TRBV7-8 and TRBJ2-3; a weak D match, TRBD1 (5 bases). This CDR3 has 18 amino acids. Trimming cost V 4 bases and J 6 bases, with 26 bases left between them. Germline values: CDR1 SGHVS, CDR2 FQNEAQ. The CDR3 sequence: CASSSKLIGESLGDTQYF. CDR3 nucleotide sequence: TGTGCCAGCAGCTCCAAACTTATAGGGGAAAGCCTGGGGGATACGCAGTATTTT.

This clone was observed a few times. V is TRBV13 and J is TRBJ2-5; 14 nucleotides agree with TRBD2. The V gene's germline CDR1 is PRHDT and CDR2 FYEKMQ (reference sequence). J gave up 2 bases and V 1 base, and 3 bases lay outside the gene matches. The CDR3 spans 17 residues. The CDR3 is CASSLEGLAGGQETQYF. The CDR3, as DNA: TGTGCCAGCAGCTTAGAAGGACTAGCGGGGGGACAAGAGACCCAGTACTTC.

This clone has at least ten counts. V is TRBV9 and J is TRBJ1-2, with D possibly TRBD1 on 5 matching bases. Trimming shortened V by 4 bases and J by 5 bases, and 12 bases separated the two germline ends. The V gene's germline CDR1 is SGDLS and CDR2 YYNGEE. The CDR3 is 13 residues long. CDR3 DNA: TGTGCCAGCAGCTATCAGGGAGCTTATGGCTACACCTTC. Amino acid sequence: CASSYQGAYGYTF.

This clone was picked up many times. V gene TRBV12-5 combines with J gene TRBJ2-5; TRBD2 aligns across 8 bases. V was pared by 5 bases and J by 4 bases, with 12 bases of the junction left unmatched. Germline V gives CDR1 LGHNT, CDR2 FRNRAP. CDR3 length: 16 amino acids. The CDR3 protein is CASGPSGLDRVETQYF. The CDR3 DNA sequence: TGTGCTAGTGGTCCCTCGGGACTAGATCGGGTAGAGACCCAGTACTTC.

This clone was recorded many times. This CDR3 is CASSLITGGGYTF. In DNA, the CDR3 is TGTGCCAGCAGTTTAATAACAGGGGGTGGCTACACCTTC. This chain connects TRBV27 to TRBJ1-2, with 8 bases fitting TRBD1. J gave up 7 bases and V 2 bases, and 3 bases lay outside the gene matches. Looked up from germline, CDR1 is MNHEY and CDR2 is SMNVEV (reference sequence). The CDR3 is 13 residues long.

There are many counts of this clone. The genes are TRBV18 and TRBJ2-3; D is undetermined. Germline V gives CDR1 KGHSH, CDR2 LQKENI. Trimming left V 4 bases short and J 0 bases short, with 5 bases between. This CDR3 has 13 amino acids. The CDR3 here is CASSLRSTDTQYF. CDR3 bases: TGTGCCAGCTCACTTCGTAGCACAGATACGCAGTATTTT.

The rearrangement joins TRBV4-2 to TRBJ2-3; 9 positions agree with TRBD1. Germline CDR1 reads LGHNA; CDR2 reads YNFKEQ. CDR3 length equals 22 residues. V shed 0 bases, J shed 6 bases, and the junction held 25 bases outside the gene matches. The CDR3 DNA follows: TGTGCCAGCAGCCAAGATCGGGCGGGGGACAGGGAGACAATTCCCCTCCCCGATACGCAGTATTTT. Protein sequence: CASSQDRAGDRETIPLPDTQYF.

There are many counts of this clone. The rearrangement links TRBV11-1 to TRBJ2-3, with 8 bases lining up with TRBD2. Germline CDR1 SGHAT, CDR2 FQDESV (reference sequence). This CDR3 region has 17 residues. The V gene end was trimmed by 2 bases and the J gene end by 3 bases; junction bases not matched to a gene: 10. CDR3 in amino acids: CASSLSPSGGGTDTQYF. In DNA, the CDR3 is TGTGCCAGCAGCTTATCCCCCTCAGGCGGGGGGACAGATACGCAGTATTTT.

This clone was found a few times. The chain couples TRBV9 to TRBJ2-5; TRBD2 is a possible D gene (6 bases). There are 14 residues in the CDR3. The V end was cut by 4 bases, the J end by 3 bases, with 13 bases between. The germline CDR1 and CDR2 sequences are SGDLS and YYNGEE. The CDR3 sequence is CASSPWGDEETQYF. CDR3 in DNA: TGTGCCAGCAGCCCCTGGGGGGACGAAGAGACCCAGTACTTC.

This clone has a count of ten or more. Here the CDR3 DNA reads TGCGCCAGCAGCCCCGACAGTAGGTATGGCTACACCTTC. As protein: CASSPDSRYGYTF. The rearrangement links TRBV5-1 to TRBJ1-2; possibly TRBD1 for D (5 bases). This CDR3 spans 13 amino acids. The germline V gene has CDR1 SGHRS and CDR2 YFSETQ. With 4 bases removed from V and 5 bases from J, the gap between germline ends came to 12 bases.

In its sample, this clone was seen many times. V is TRBV29-1 and J is TRBJ2-7, with D perhaps matching TRBD1 (6 bases). V lost 1 base and J 5 bases, leaving 21 bases between the germline ends. The CDR3 consists of 16 residues. Looked up from germline, CDR1 is SQVTM and CDR2 is ANQGSEA. CDR3 region: CSVEGLKAGDGNEQYF. As DNA, the CDR3 is TGCAGCGTTGAAGGGTTAAAGGCAGGGGATGGGAACGAGCAGTACTTC.

The table lists this clone with many counts. This chain uses TRBV7-3 with TRBJ2-2; D gene unclear. The CDR3 runs to 16 residues. The V and J ends lost 3 bases and 1 base respectively, with 12 bases between them. The germline CDR1 and CDR2 sequences are SGHTA and FQGTGA. The CDR3 here is CASSFSGTLNTGELFF. The CDR3 DNA follows: TGTGCCAGCAGCTTTTCAGGAACTCTGAACACCGGGGAGCTGTTTTTT.

At least ten counts were recorded for this clone. V gene TRBV5-4 combines with J gene TRBJ2-1, with 7 bases fitting TRBD1. Germline trimming cut 4 bases from V and 7 bases from J; bases unmatched to any gene: 11. Germline V gene sequence: CDR1 SGHNT, CDR2 YYREEE (reference sequence). The CDR3 totals 15 residues. The CDR3 region has the DNA TGTGCCAGCAGCCTGCCGGGACAGAAGGGGAATGAGCAGTTCTTC. Translating it yields CASSLPGQKGNEQFF.

Ten or more counts support this clone. The chain couples TRBV4-2 to TRBJ1-6, with TRBD1 as a possible D gene (5 bases). The V gene's germline CDR1 is LGHNA and CDR2 YNFKEQ. This CDR3 comprises 18 residues. Trimming took off 0 bases at V and 4 bases at J, with 16 bases between the two ends. DNA for the CDR3: TGTGCCAGCAGCCAAGAATTAAGGGGTTTGGCTTATAATTCACCCCTCCACTTT. It is translated as CASSQELRGLAYNSPLHF.